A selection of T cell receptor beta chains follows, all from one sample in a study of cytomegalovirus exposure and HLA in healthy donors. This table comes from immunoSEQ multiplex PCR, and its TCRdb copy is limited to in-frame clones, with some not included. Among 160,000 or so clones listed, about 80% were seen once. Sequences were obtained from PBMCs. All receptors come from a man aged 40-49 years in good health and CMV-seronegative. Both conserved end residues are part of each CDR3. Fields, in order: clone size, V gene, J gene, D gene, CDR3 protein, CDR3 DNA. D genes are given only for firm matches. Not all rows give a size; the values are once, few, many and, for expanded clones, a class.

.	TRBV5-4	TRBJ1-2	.	CASSPPGLYGYTF	TGTGCCAGCAGCCCCCCCGGACTCTATGGCTACACCTTC
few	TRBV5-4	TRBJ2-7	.	CASRQSIRETSHEQYF	TGTGCCAGCAGACAATCAATCCGGGAGACAAGCCACGAGCAGTACTTC
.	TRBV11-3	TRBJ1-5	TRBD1	CASSFGIHETGIQPQHF	TGTGCCAGCAGCTTTGGGATCCACGAGACAGGGATTCAGCCCCAGCATTTT
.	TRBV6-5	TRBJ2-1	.	CASSPGTSRPGGQFF	TGTGCCAGCAGTCCAGGGACAAGTAGACCGGGCGGGCAGTTCTTC
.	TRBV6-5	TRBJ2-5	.	CASRKRGTQYF	TGTGCCAGCAGAAAAAGGGGGACCCAGTACTTC
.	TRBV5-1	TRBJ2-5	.	CASSLGGEETQYF	TGCGCCAGCAGCTTGGGGGGAGAAGAGACCCAGTACTTC
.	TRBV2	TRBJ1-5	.	CASSEAEEPQHF	TGTGCCAGCAGTGAAGCGGAGGAGCCCCAGCATTTT
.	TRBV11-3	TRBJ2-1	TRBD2	CASRAGGSYNEQFF	TGTGCCAGCCGAGCGGGGGGCTCCTACAATGAGCAGTTCTTC
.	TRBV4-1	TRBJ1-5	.	CASSLSGWEPQHF	TGCGCCAGCAGCCTATCGGGATGGGAGCCCCAGCATTTT
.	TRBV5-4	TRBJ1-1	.	CASSNWGVGEAFF	TGTGCCAGCAGCAATTGGGGCGTGGGGGAAGCTTTCTTT
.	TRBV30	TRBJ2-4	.	CAWSSTEALGVNSQYF	TGTGCCTGGAGCTCGACCGAGGCCTTGGGAGTAAACAGTCAGTACTTC
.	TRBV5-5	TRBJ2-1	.	CASSLMSRGGEQFF	TGTGCCAGCAGCTTGATGAGCAGGGGAGGGGAGCAGTTCTTC
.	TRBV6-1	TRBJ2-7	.	CASSTSPFPEQYF	TGTGCCAGCAGTACTAGTCCATTCCCCGAGCAGTACTTC
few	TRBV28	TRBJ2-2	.	CASRGSLNTGELFF	TGTGCCAGCAGGGGGAGCCTAAACACCGGGGAGCTGTTTTTT
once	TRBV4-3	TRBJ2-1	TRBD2	CASSQTSGRVNEQFF	TGCGCCAGCAGCCAGACTAGCGGGAGGGTAAATGAGCAGTTCTTC
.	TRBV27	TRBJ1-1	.	CASSALTWNTEAFF	TGTGCCAGCAGTGCACTGACTTGGAACACTGAAGCTTTCTTT
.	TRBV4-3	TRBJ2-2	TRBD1	CASSPRDSVATGELFF	TGCGCCAGCAGCCCCCGGGACAGTGTCGCCACCGGGGAGCTGTTTTTT
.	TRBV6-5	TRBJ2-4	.	CASISGVAPNIQYF	TGTGCCAGCATTTCCGGGGTTGCGCCAAACATTCAGTACTTC
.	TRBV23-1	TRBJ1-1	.	CASGSSGQGMNTEAFF	TGCGCCAGCGGGTCGTCTGGGCAGGGGATGAACACTGAAGCTTTCTTT
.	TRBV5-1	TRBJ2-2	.	CASSLDPLAVDTGELFF	TGCGCCAGCAGCTTGGATCCTTTAGCGGTTGACACCGGGGAGCTGTTTTTT
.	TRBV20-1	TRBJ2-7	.	CSPSENEQYF	TGCAGTCCCTCAGAAAACGAGCAGTACTTC
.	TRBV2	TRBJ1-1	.	CASSGRISRVTEAFF	TGTGCCAGCAGTGGTCGAATATCGAGGGTAACTGAAGCTTTCTTT
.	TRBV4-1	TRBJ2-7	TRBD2	CAGLSGTTDSYEQYF	TGCGCCGGACTTAGCGGGACCACGGACTCCTACGAGCAGTACTTC
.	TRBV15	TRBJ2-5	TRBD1	CATSRVRGLETQYF	TGTGCCACCAGCAGAGTCAGGGGGCTGGAGACCCAGTACTTC
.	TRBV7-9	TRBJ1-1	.	CASSPGLPEAFF	TGTGCCAGCAGCCCTGGCCTCCCTGAAGCTTTCTTT
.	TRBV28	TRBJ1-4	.	CASSWGQYEKLFF	TGTGCCAGCAGCTGGGGCCAGTATGAAAAACTGTTTTTT
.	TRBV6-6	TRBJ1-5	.	CASSYGESNQPQHF	TGTGCCAGCAGCTATGGGGAGAGCAATCAGCCCCAGCATTTT
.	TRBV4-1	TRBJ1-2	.	CASSQLLSTGYGYTF	TGCGCCAGCAGCCAATTGCTATCAACGGGTTATGGCTACACCTTC
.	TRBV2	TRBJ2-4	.	CASSRKSGGDKNIQYF	TGTGCCAGCAGCAGGAAAAGCGGTGGGGACAAAAACATTCAGTACTTC
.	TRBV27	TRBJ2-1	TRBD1	CASSLTGDNEQFF	TGTGCCAGCAGTTTGACAGGGGACAATGAGCAGTTCTTC
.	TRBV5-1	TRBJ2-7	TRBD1	CASSLEGGQDAQYF	TGCGCCAGCAGCTTGGAGGGGGGACAGGACGCGCAGTACTTC
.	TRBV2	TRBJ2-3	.	CASSRDSSTDTQYF	TGTGCCAGCAGTCGGGACTCCAGCACAGATACGCAGTATTTT